This section outlines one T cell receptor beta chain sequence together with its context. Its cognate antigen is unknown. Different DNA sequences within this sample yield the same CDR3. It was CD45RO-negative cells, positively selected for CCR7, that made up naive CD8 cells, with terminally differentiated effector memory CD45RA+ cells excluded. Donors, without exception, were Caucasian adults residing in Nashville, Tennessee. Here immunoSEQ multiplex PCR was the method, and the copy in TCRdb shows in-frame clones only, minus some. The sample contains hundreds of thousands of clones, around 96% of which appear only once. The data are from a study of shared clonotypes between healthy human individuals. Study outcomes and limitations: Generally, naive subsets came out with larger estimated richness than memory subsets.

The specimen sequenced was naive CD8+ T cells sorted from blood. This receptor was obtained from a woman in her 30s in good health.

In nucleotides, the CDR3 is TGCGCCAGCAGCCAAGGGCCGAACACTGAAGCTTTCTTT. It specifies CASSQGPNTEAFF. The V gene is TRBV4-1, the J gene TRBJ1-1, with D unresolved. This CDR3 is built from 13 residues. Per germline, CDR1 MGHRA and CDR2 YSYEKL. V dropped 1 base and J dropped 1 base, with 4 bases sitting between them.